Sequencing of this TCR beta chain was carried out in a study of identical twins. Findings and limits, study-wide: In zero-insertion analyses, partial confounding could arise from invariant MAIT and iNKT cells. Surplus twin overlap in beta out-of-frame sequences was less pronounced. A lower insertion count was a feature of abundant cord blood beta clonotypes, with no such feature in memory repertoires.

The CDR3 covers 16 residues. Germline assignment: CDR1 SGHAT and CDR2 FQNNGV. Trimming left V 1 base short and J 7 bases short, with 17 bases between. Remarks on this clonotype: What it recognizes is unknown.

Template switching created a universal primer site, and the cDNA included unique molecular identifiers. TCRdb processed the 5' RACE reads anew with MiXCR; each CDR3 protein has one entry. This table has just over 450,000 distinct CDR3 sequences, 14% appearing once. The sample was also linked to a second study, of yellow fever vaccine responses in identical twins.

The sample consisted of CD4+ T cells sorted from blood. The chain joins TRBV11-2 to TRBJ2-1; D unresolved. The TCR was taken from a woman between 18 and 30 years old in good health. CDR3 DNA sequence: TGTGCCAGCAGCTTAGGGGCCGGATCGGAAATAAATGAGCAGTTCTTC. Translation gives CASSLGAGSEINEQFF.